This T cell receptor beta chain derives from a study of cytomegalovirus exposure and HLA in healthy donors. General study points: Despite most TCR sequences being rare, some public TCRs occurred in many donors. Follow-up analysis later connected one missense variant in DCLRE1C with trimming of TCR beta V- and J-genes. Differences between HLA loci emerged in a later analysis of TCR association rates, with DRB1 most and HLA-C fewest.

The V end was cut by 3 bases, the J end by 9 bases, with 9 bases between. Germline V CDR1 and CDR2: MNHNS, SASEGT. The CDR3 sequence is 12 residues long. The PCR made use of 60 Vbeta and 13 Jbeta primers. Clones were read by immunoSEQ multiplex PCR, and TCRdb kept only the in-frame ones, dropping some. Of 110,000 or so clones listed, over 75% were seen once; the top ten hold under 7%. With regard to this clone: The antigen remains undetermined.

This TCR derives from a man aged 18 to 35 in good health and CMV-seropositive. The sequencing sample was made of PBMCs. This sequence joins TRBV6-1 and TRBJ2-1, with D perhaps TRBD1 (6 bases). The DNA for the CDR3 is TGTGCCAGCAGTGAGGGGGCCAGTGAGCAGTTCTTC. It codes for CASSEGASEQFF.